The 8 T cell receptor beta chains listed next were all sequenced from one sample in a study of blood T cells in healthy people across ages. Sample-barcoded 5' priming and a J-beta primer mix drove a second PCR of 7 to 11 cycles. TCRdb used MiXCR to reprocess the 5' RACE reads, holding one entry per CDR3 protein. The sample lists hundreds of thousands of distinct CDR3 sequences, 20% to 25% seen once, with roughly 3.7% in the top ten. Sequenced material: blood. The receptors originated from a man aged 70 or older in good health.

This clonotype occurred a few times. This chain joins TRBV5-1 and TRBJ2-3, with TRBD2 identical over 11 bases. The CDR3 totals 17 residues. V was pared by 2 bases and J by 1 base, with 6 bases of the junction left unmatched. CDR1 is SGHRS and CDR2 is YFSETQ in the germline V gene. CDR3 in DNA: TGCGCCAGCAGCTTCGAGACTAGCGGGATGCGCACAGATACGCAGTATTTT. This encodes CASSFETSGMRTDTQYF.

Written as DNA, the CDR3 is TGCGCCAGCAGTGGGACAGGCGAAAAACTGTTTTTT. Its protein is CASSGTGEKLFF. The V call is TRBV10-1, the J call TRBJ1-4; 7 positions match TRBD1. This CDR3 is built from 12 residues. CDR1 is WNHNN, CDR2 SYGVQD, per germline (reference sequence). J lost 8 bases, V lost 4 bases, and 1 base had no gene match.

The sample holds many counts of this clonotype. J is TRBJ2-5 and V is TRBV7-2; D perhaps matches TRBD2 (6 bases). The CDR3 consists of 15 residues. Germline CDR1 and CDR2: SGHTA and FQGNSA. V lost 1 base, J lost 5 bases, and 14 bases lay in between. The CDR3 DNA sequence: TGTGCCAGCAGCTTAGTTGGGAGGTCCGCGGAGACCCAGTACTTC. Translating gives CASSLVGRSAETQYF.

The V and J genes are TRBV12-3 or TRBV12-4 and TRBJ1-3; 7 bases are a match to TRBD1. With V trimmed by 5 bases and J by 2 bases, 6 bases remained unmatched. CDR3 length: 15 residues. The CDR3 sequence is CASSNSGGTGNTIYF. The CDR3 DNA reads TGTGCCAGCAGTAACTCAGGGGGAACTGGAAACACCATATATTTT.

In regard to this clonotype: An end of the junction differs from the germline gene, which may be a read error. The chain recombines TRBV28 with TRBJ2-3, with 9 positions matching TRBD2. CDR1 and CDR2 (germline): MDHEN, SYDVKM. The length of the CDR3 is 16 residues. As DNA, the CDR3 is TGTGCCAGCAGTTCCCTAGCGGGGAGAAGCACAGATACGCAGTGTTTT. Protein: CASSSLAGRSTDTQCF.

The rearrangement uses TRBV29-1 and TRBJ1-1, with D hard to call. The CDR3 length is 12 residues. Germline V gene sequence: CDR1 SQVTM, CDR2 ANQGSEA. V was cut by 4 bases and J by 3 bases, with 9 bases left in between. The CDR3 sequence: CSVVSDDTEAFF. The CDR3 region has the DNA TGCAGCGTTGTATCAGACGACACTGAAGCTTTCTTT.

This clonotype was observed a handful of times. The chain links TRBV10-3 to TRBJ2-5; 10 bases map to TRBD1. V lost 2 bases to trimming and J lost 1 base; unmatched junction nucleotides: 4. The CDR3 totals 16 residues. Germline values: CDR1 ENHRY, CDR2 SYGVKD. The CDR3 coding sequence is TGTGCCATCAGTGAGGGGCGGACAGGGGGCCAAGAGACCCAGTACTTC. Protein product: CAISEGRTGGQETQYF.

The chain links TRBV5-1 to TRBJ2-5; 12 bases line up with TRBD2. The tail of the sequence fits TRBJ2-1 better, so the J call may be wrong. The CDR3 consists of 16 residues. CDR1 is SGHRS and CDR2 is YFSETQ in the germline V gene. This chain's CDR3 is CASSYWGLAGGNEQFF. Written as DNA, the CDR3 is TGCGCCAGCAGCTACTGGGGACTAGCGGGTGGAAATGAGCAGTTCTTC.